This T cell receptor beta chain is from a study of blood T cells in healthy people across ages. This clonotype was observed a few times. A sample-barcoded 5' primer and a J-beta primer mix were used in a second PCR of about 6 to 12 cycles. Through a template-switch adaptor with 12 random nucleotides, each cDNA molecule received a tag. TCRdb analysed the 5' RACE reads with MiXCR anew, one entry per CDR3 protein. Of around 870,000 distinct CDR3 sequences detected, more than 25% appear once; the ten largest clones hold 15% to 20%. With 5 bases removed from V and 0 bases from J, the gap between germline ends came to 17 bases. The CDR3 extends over 17 amino acids. CDR1 is SGHVS, CDR2 FNYEAQ, per germline.

The sequence came from an elderly woman in good health. The chain employs TRBV7-6 and TRBJ1-3; a possible D gene is TRBD1 (5 bases). The sequenced material came from blood. Written as DNA, the CDR3 is TGTGCCAGCAGCCCCGGGACCGCCATAAACTCTGGAAACACCATATATTTT. This codes for CASSPGTAINSGNTIYF.